This note documents a single T cell receptor beta chain sequence. The data are from a study of blood T cells in healthy people across ages. The authors ran a second PCR of roughly 6 to 12 cycles using a sample-barcoded 5' primer and a J-beta primer mix. TCRdb fed the 5' RACE reads into MiXCR, producing one record per CDR3 protein. The data show 1.5 million or so distinct CDR3 sequences, less than 45% seen once. Germline loops: CDR1 DFQATT, CDR2 SNEGSKA (reference sequence). The CDR3 extends over 14 amino acids. The V gene lost 3 bases and the J gene lost 0 bases, with 9 bases spanning the gap. The material sequenced was blood. This sequence joins TRBV20-1 and TRBJ2-1; unclear D gene. The TCR comes from a woman under 30 in good health. CDR3 in DNA: TGCAGTGCTAGTTATTGGAGCTCCTACAATGAGCAGTTCTTC. It translates to CSASYWSSYNEQFF.